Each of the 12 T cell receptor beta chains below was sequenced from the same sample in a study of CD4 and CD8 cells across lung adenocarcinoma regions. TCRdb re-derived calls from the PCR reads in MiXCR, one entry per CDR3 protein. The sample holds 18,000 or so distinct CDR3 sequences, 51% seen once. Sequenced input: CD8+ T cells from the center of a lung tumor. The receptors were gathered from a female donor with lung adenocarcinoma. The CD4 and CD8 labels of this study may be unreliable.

CDR3 DNA sequence: TGTGCCACGTCCCCAGGGTTAGAGACCCAGTACTTC. It encodes CATSPGLETQYF. The chain recombines TRBV15 with TRBJ2-1; D is perhaps TRBD1 (5 bases). With the DNA end fitting TRBJ2-5 better, the J assignment may be wrong. Germline V lookup: CDR1 LNHNV, CDR2 YYDKDF (reference sequence). The CDR3 totals 12 residues.

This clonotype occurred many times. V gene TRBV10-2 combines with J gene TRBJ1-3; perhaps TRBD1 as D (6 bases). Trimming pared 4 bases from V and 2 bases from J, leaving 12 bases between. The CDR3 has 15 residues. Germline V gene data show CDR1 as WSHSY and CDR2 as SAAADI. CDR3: CASSATGSAGNTIYF. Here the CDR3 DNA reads TGCGCCAGCAGTGCCACAGGGTCGGCTGGAAACACCATATATTTT.

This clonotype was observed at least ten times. CDR3 in DNA: TGTGCCAGCACTCAGCATGGGGGGTTGAACACTGAAGCTTTCTTT. It specifies CASTQHGGLNTEAFF. The genes are TRBV12-3 or TRBV12-4 and TRBJ1-1, with D perhaps matching TRBD1 (5 bases). CDR3 size: 15 residues. V lost 7 bases and J 0 bases, leaving 15 bases between the germline ends.

The CDR3 region has the DNA TGTGCCAGCAGCTTAGATCGCGGGGCCGGGTACAATGAGCAGTTCTTC. Protein sequence: CASSLDRGAGYNEQFF. The chain uses TRBV11-3 and TRBJ2-1, with a possible D match to TRBD2 (6 bases). Trimming removed 0 bases at V and 4 bases at J, with 13 bases between. Germline CDR1 and CDR2: SGHNT and YENEEA. CDR3 length: 16 amino acids.

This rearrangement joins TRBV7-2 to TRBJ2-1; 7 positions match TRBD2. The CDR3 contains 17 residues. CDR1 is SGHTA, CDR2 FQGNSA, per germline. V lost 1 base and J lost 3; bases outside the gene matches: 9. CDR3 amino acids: CASSLVGGGGGYNEQFF. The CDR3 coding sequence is TGTGCCAGCAGCTTAGTGGGGGGGGGGGGGGGCTACAATGAGCAGTTCTTC.

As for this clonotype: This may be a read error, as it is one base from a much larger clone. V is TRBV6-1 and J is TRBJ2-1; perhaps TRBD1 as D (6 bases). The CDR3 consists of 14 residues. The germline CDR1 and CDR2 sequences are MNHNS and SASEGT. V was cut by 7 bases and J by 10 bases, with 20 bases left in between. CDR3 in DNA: TGTGCCAGCAAAGGGCCGGGACACCGATACGAGCAGTTCTTC. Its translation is CASKGPGHRYEQFF.

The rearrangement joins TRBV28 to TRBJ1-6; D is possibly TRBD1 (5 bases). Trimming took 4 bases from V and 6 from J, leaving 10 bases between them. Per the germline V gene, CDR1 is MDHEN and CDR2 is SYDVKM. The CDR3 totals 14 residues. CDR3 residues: CASSSGKGNSPLHF. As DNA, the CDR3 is TGTGCCAGCAGTTCAGGGAAGGGTAATTCACCCCTCCACTTT.

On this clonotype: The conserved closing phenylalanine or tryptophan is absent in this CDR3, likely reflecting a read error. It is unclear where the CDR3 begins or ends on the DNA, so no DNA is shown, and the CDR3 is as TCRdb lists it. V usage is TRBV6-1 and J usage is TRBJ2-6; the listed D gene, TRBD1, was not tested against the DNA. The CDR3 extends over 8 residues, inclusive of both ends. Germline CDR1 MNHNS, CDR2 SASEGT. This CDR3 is CASTLGPG.

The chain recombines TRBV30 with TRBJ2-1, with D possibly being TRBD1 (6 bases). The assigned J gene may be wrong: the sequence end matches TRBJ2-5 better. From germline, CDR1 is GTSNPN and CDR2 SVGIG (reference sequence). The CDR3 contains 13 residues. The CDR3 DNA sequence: TGTGCCTGGAGTGGTCAGGGGCGGGAGACCCAGTACTTC. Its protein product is CAWSGQGRETQYF.

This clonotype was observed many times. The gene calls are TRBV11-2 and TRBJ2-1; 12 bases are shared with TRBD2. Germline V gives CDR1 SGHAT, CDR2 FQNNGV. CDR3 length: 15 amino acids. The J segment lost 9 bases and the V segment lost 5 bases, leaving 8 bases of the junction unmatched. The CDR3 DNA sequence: TGTGCCAGCAGCGCGACTAGCGGGAGAGGAGGTGAGCAGTTCTTC. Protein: CASSATSGRGGEQFF.

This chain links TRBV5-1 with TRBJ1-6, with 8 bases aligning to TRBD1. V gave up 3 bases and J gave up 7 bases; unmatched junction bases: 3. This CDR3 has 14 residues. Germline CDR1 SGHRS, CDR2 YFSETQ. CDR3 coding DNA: TGCGCCAGCAGCTCGGACAGGGTCAATTCACCCCTCCACTTT. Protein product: CASSSDRVNSPLHF.

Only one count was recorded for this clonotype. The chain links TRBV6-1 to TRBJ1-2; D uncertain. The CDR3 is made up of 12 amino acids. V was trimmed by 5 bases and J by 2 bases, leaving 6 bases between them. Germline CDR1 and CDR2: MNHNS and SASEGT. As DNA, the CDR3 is TGTGCCAGCAGTACACTGAACTATGGCTACACCTTC. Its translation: CASSTLNYGYTF.